This TCR beta chain originates from a study of blood T cell repertoires in COVID-19. About the research overall: The United States, Italy and Spain supplied acute and convalescent COVID-19 samples. Nucleic acid was either cDNA or gDNA, and it came from T cells, B-cell-depleted T cells, or PBMCs.

Methods used by the authors: Amplification of reference gene primers provided the estimated nucleated cell counts. Assay: immunoSEQ multiplex PCR; the TCRdb copy retains only in-frame clones and omits some. The DNA was the basis for D and trimming; V, J and clone size are from that table. The table lists about half a million clones, 70% to 90% of them singletons. The CDR3 covers 18 residues. Germline V gene lookup returns CDR1 MNHEY and CDR2 SMNVEV (reference sequence). V was pared by 6 bases and J by 1 base, with 22 bases between. This clonotype was obtained from a human donor in a cohort sampled during active COVID-19. The rearrangement joins TRBV27 to TRBJ2-1; D is possibly TRBD1 (6 bases). Material: peripheral blood. The CDR3 bases are TGTGCCAGCAGAGTTGCTTGGACAGTCTCCTTTTCCTACAATGAGCAGTTCTTC. It encodes CASRVAWTVSFSYNEQFF.